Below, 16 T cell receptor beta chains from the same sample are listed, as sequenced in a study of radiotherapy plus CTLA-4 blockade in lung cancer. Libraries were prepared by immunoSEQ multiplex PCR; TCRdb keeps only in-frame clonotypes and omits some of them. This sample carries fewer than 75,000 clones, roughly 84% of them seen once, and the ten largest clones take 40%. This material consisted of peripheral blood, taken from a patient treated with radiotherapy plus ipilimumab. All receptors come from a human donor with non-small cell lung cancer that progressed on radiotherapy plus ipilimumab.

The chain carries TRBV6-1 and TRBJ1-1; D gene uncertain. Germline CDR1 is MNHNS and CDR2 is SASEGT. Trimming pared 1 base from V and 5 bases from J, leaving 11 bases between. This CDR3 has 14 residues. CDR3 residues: CASSEGSGMTEAFF. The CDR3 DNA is TGTGCCAGCAGTGAAGGTAGTGGAATGACTGAAGCTTTCTTT.

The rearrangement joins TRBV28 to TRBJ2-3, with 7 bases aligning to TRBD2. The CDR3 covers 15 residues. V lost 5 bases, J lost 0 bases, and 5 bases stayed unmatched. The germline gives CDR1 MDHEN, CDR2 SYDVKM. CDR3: CASSLSGVSTDTQYF. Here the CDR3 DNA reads TGTGCCAGCAGTCTCAGCGGGGTGAGCACAGATACGCAGTATTTT.

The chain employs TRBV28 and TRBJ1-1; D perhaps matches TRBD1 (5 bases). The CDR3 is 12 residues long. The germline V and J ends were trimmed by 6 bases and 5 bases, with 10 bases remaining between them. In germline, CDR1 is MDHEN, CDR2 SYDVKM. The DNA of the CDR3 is TGTGCCAGCAGAAGCCAGGGAACTGAAGCTTTCTTT. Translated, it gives CASRSQGTEAFF.

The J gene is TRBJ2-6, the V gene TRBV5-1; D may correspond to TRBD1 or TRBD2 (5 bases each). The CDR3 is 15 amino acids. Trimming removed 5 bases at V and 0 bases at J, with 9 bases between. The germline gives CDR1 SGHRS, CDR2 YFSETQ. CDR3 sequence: CASRRDPSGANVLTF. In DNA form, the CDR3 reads TGCGCCAGCAGACGGGACCCCTCTGGGGCCAACGTCCTGACTTTC.

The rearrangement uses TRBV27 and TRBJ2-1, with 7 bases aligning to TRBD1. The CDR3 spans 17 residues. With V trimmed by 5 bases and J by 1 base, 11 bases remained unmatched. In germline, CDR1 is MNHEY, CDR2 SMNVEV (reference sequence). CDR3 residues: CASSTYGTEKSYNEQFF. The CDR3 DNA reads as TGTGCCAGCAGTACATACGGGACAGAAAAATCCTACAATGAGCAGTTCTTC.

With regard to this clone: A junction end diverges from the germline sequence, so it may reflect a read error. CDR3: CTSSVTAGGRETQYF. CDR3 DNA sequence: TGCACCAGCAGTGTAACAGCGGGGGGGAGGGAGACCCAGTACTTC. The chain carries TRBV10-2 and TRBJ2-5; the match to TRBD2 covers 10 bases. The CDR3 is made up of 15 amino acids. Germline V gene lookup returns CDR1 WSHSY and CDR2 SAAADI.

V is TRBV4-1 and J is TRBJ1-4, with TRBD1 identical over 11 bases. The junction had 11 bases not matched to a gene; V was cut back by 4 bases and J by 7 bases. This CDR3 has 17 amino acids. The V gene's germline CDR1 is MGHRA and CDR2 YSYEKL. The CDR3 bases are TGCGCCAGCAGCCCACCGGGACAGGGGGGTGGTAGTGAAAAACTGTTTTTT. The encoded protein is CASSPPGQGGGSEKLFF.

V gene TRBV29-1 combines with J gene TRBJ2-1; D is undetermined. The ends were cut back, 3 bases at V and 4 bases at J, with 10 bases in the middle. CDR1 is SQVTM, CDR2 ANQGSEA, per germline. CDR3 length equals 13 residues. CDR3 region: CSVDKALYNEQFF. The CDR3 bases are TGCAGCGTTGATAAAGCGCTTTACAATGAGCAGTTCTTC.

In DNA form, the CDR3 reads TGTGCCAGCAGCGGGGTGGGGGGAGAAGTGGCGACCCAGTACTTC. This encodes CASSGVGGEVATQYF. The chain combines TRBV5-4 with TRBJ2-5; D perhaps matches TRBD2 (6 bases). The V end was cut by 4 bases, the J end by 7 bases, with 20 bases between. CDR1 is SGHNT and CDR2 is YYREEE in the germline V gene (reference sequence). The CDR3 spans 15 residues.

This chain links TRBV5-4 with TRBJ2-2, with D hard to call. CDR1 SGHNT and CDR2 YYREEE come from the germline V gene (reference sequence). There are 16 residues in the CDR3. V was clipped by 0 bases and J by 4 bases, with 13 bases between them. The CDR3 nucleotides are TGTGCCAGCAGCTTGGGAACTATACGAGCCACCGGGGAGCTGTTTTTT. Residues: CASSLGTIRATGELFF.

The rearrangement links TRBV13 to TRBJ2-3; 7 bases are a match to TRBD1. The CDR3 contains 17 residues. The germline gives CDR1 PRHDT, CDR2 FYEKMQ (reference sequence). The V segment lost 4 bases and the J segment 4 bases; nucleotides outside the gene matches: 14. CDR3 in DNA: TGTGCCAGCAGCTCGAGAGTGGGTGGGACAGTCGCAGATACGCAGTATTTT. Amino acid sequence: CASSSRVGGTVADTQYF.

The CDR3 DNA reads as TGTGCCAGACAGTGGAAACTTGACGGGAGGACCGGGGAGCTGTTTTTT. Translation: CARQWKLDGRTGELFF. This chain connects TRBV2 to TRBJ2-2; 7 bases are shared with TRBD2. Germline CDR1 reads SNHLY; CDR2 reads FYNNEI. This CDR3 comprises 16 residues. With V trimmed by 9 bases and J by 5 bases, 15 bases remained unmatched. Together with reference TRBV2 and TRBJ2-2, the CDR3 gives the full variable domain: EPEVTQTPSHQVTQMGQEVILRCVPISNHLYFYWYRQILGQKVEFLVSFYNNEISEKSEIFDDQFSVERPDGSNFTLKIRSTKLEDSAMYFCARQWKLDGRTGELFFGEGSRLTVL.

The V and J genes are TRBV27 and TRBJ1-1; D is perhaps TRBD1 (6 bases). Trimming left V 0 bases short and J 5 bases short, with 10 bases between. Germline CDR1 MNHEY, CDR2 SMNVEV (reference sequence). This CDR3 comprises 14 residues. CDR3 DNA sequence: TGTGCCAGCAGTTTATCTGGGGGGCGGACTGAAGCTTTCTTT. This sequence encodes CASSLSGGRTEAFF.

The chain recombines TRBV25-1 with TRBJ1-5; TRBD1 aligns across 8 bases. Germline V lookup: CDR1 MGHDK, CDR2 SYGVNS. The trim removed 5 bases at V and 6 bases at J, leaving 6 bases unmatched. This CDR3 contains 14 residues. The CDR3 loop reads CASSPDRVGQPQHF. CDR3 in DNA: TGTGCCAGCAGTCCGGACAGGGTTGGTCAGCCCCAGCATTTT. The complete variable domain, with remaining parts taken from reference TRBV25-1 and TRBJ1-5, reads EADIYQTPRYLVIGTGKKITLECSQTMGHDKMYWYQQDPGMELHLIHYSYGVNSTEKGDLSSESTVSRIRTEHFPLTLESARPSHTSQYLCASSPDRVGQPQHFGDGTRLSIL.

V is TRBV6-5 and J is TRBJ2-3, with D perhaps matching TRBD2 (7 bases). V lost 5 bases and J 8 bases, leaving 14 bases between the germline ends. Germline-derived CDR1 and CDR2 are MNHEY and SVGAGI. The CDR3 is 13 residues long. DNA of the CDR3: TGTGCCAGCAGTCCGCCGGGGGGCAGTACGCAGTATTTT. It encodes CASSPPGGSTQYF.

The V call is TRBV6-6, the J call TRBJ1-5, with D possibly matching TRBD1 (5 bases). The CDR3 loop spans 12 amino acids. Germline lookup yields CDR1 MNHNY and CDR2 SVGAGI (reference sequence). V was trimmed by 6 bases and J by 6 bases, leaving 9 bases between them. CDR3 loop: CASRGDSQPQHF. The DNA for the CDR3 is TGTGCCAGCAGGGGGGATAGTCAGCCCCAGCATTTT.